Presented here are 23 T cell receptor beta chains from one specimen sequenced in a study of cytomegalovirus exposure and HLA in healthy donors (dated by TCRdb to about 2017). The protocol used for the library was the immunoSEQ multiplex PCR assay. For the multiplex PCR, a mixture combining 60 forward primers for TCR Vbeta segments and 13 reverse primers for TCR Jbeta segments was used. The source is immuneACCESS, and TCRdb retained only in-frame sequences with V and J called. Part of the clones is not carried over; for the studies checked, unresolved V genes explain less than half of this, and the remainder is unexplained. The sample table lists 100,000 to 150,000 clones, 80% of them with a count of one. Jointly, the top ten make up over 2.5% of the sample. Sequencing was done on a sample of PBMCs. The origin of the receptors is a male donor in good health and CMV-seronegative.

The chain has TRBV10-3 and TRBJ2-5; TRBD2 agrees at 8 bases. The CDR3 is 13 amino acids. The germline gives CDR1 ENHRY, CDR2 SYGVKD. Unmatched junction bases numbered 10, after V lost 11 bases and J lost 5 bases. CDR3 loop: CAVRGGLGETQYF. The CDR3 nucleotides are TGTGCCGTACGGGGGGGCCTTGGGGAGACCCAGTACTTC.

The V gene is TRBV18, the J gene TRBJ2-5; the D gene is possibly TRBD2 (5 bases). The CDR3 is made up of 15 amino acids. V gave up 2 bases and J gave up 1 base, with 11 bases separating them. CDR1 and CDR2 (germline): KGHSH, LQKENI. The CDR3 sequence is CASSPGSGSQETQYF. Written as DNA, the CDR3 is TGTGCCAGCTCACCAGGTTCGGGGTCCCAAGAGACCCAGTACTTC.

J is TRBJ1-6 and V is TRBV19, with D perhaps matching TRBD1 (6 bases). Germline CDR1 LNHDA, CDR2 SQIVND (reference sequence). V dropped 2 bases and J dropped 10 bases, with 12 bases sitting between them. The length of the CDR3 is 14 residues. In nucleotides, the CDR3 is TGTGCCAGTAGTATATCAGGGGTTCGGTCACCCCTCCACTTT. This translates into CASSISGVRSPLHF.

The chain has TRBV14 and TRBJ1-1, with D possibly matching TRBD1 (5 bases). Germline CDR1 is SGHDN and CDR2 is FVKESK. The V end lost 0 bases, the J end lost 4 bases, and 9 bases lay between the germline ends. The length of the CDR3 is 14 residues. The CDR3 loop is CASSQDLRGTEAFF. CDR3 DNA: TGTGCCAGCAGCCAAGATCTAAGGGGCACTGAAGCTTTCTTT.

The gene calls are TRBV19 and TRBJ1-1; no firm D call. The CDR3 has 17 residues. Germline loops: CDR1 LNHDA, CDR2 SQIVND (reference sequence). The V gene lost 4 bases and the J gene lost 0 bases, with 18 bases spanning the gap. The CDR3 DNA is TGTGCCAGTAGTACAAGGATCCGGACTCCCATGAACACTGAAGCTTTCTTT. This sequence encodes CASSTRIRTPMNTEAFF. The variable domain in full, completed from reference TRBV19 and TRBJ1-1, reads DGGITQSPKYLFRKEGQNVTLSCEQNLNHDAMYWYRQDPGQGLRLIYYSQIVNDFQKGDIAEGYSVSREKKESFPLTVTSAQKNPTAFYLCASSTRIRTPMNTEAFFGQGTRLTVV.

This rearrangement joins TRBV6-4 to TRBJ1-5; 9 bases line up with TRBD1. The CDR3 contains 16 residues. Germline V CDR1 and CDR2: MRHNA, SNTAGT. Trimming at V came to 3 bases and at J to 4 bases, leaving 7 bases not matched to a gene. The CDR3 protein is CASSETGGTGNQPQHF. In DNA, the CDR3 is TGTGCCAGCAGTGAAACGGGCGGGACAGGGAATCAGCCCCAGCATTTT.

This clone was seen a few times. This chain uses TRBV5-6 with TRBJ1-2; D is perhaps TRBD1 (6 bases). This CDR3 is 13 amino acids long. Between the trimmed V and J ends, which lost 5 bases and 6 bases, there was a span of 14 bases. CDR1 SGHDT and CDR2 YYEEEE come from the germline V gene. The CDR3 sequence: CASRSGQLHGYTF. CDR3 bases: TGTGCCAGCAGATCCGGACAGCTTCATGGCTACACCTTC.

The genes are TRBV28 and TRBJ1-1; 7 positions match TRBD1. V lost 5 bases, J lost 7 bases, and 7 bases stayed unmatched. The CDR3 spans 13 residues. Germline values: CDR1 MDHEN, CDR2 SYDVKM. CDR3 region: CASSLQGESEAFF. The CDR3 DNA reads TGTGCCAGCAGTCTTCAGGGGGAGAGTGAAGCTTTCTTT.

This clone was seen a few times. The DNA for the CDR3 is TGTGCCAGCAGCTTAGGGACAGGGGGACATGTCGACGGCTACACCTTC. Translating it yields CASSLGTGGHVDGYTF. The V call is TRBV7-6, the J call TRBJ1-2, with 10 bases identical to TRBD1. The ends lost 1 base at V and 8 bases at J; junction bases unmatched: 10. The CDR3 runs 16 residues. Germline CDR1 reads SGHVS; CDR2 reads FNYEAQ. The full variable domain, in which reference TRBV7-6 and TRBJ1-2 provide the parts outside the CDR3, is GAGVSQSPRYKVTKRGQDVALRCDPISGHVSLYWYRQALGQGPEFLTYFNYEAQQDKSGLPNDRFSAERPEGSISTLTIQRTEQRDSAMYRCASSLGTGGHVDGYTFGSGTRLTVV.

CDR3 protein: CASSPPGQGDNEQFF. In DNA, the CDR3 is TGTGCCAGCAGTCCGCCGGGACAGGGGGACAATGAGCAGTTCTTC. This sequence joins TRBV27 and TRBJ2-1; 11 bases align to TRBD1. V trimming: 5 bases; J trimming: 5 bases; junction bases outside the gene matches: 5. Germline CDR1 MNHEY, CDR2 SMNVEV (reference sequence). CDR3 length: 15 residues.

The V gene is TRBV25-1, the J gene TRBJ1-3; D possibly corresponds to TRBD1 (6 bases). There are 17 residues in the CDR3. Germline V gives CDR1 MGHDK, CDR2 SYGVNS. Trimming cost V 4 bases and J 0 bases, with 16 bases left between them. This CDR3 reads CASSGSGASFSGNTIYF. CDR3 nucleotides: TGTGCCAGCAGTGGATCAGGGGCATCTTTCTCTGGAAACACCATATATTTT.

The chain is built from TRBV6-6 and TRBJ1-5, with D tentatively TRBD1 (6 bases). V lost 2 bases, J lost 5 bases, and 13 bases lay in between. The V gene's germline CDR1 is MNHNY and CDR2 SVGAGI (reference sequence). This CDR3 is 15 amino acids long. The CDR3 nucleotides read TGTGCCAGCAGTTACATGACAGGCGAGGATCAGCCCCAGCATTTT. This translates into CASSYMTGEDQPQHF.

The rearrangement links TRBV2 to TRBJ2-1, with a weak D call TRBD2 (6 bases). The length of the CDR3 is 14 residues. V was trimmed by 10 bases and J by 3 bases, leaving 16 bases between them. Germline V gene lookup returns CDR1 SNHLY and CDR2 FYNNEI. The CDR3 loop is CATLAAVIYNEQFF. The CDR3 region has the DNA TGTGCCACTTTAGCGGCGGTGATCTACAATGAGCAGTTCTTC.

The chain is built from TRBV5-1 and TRBJ2-4, with 10 bases matching TRBD2. Germline V gene data show CDR1 as SGHRS and CDR2 as YFSETQ. J lost 2 bases, V lost 4 bases, and 3 bases had no gene match. This CDR3 region has 15 residues. The CDR3 protein is CASSQAGGPKNIQYF. CDR3 nucleotides: TGCGCCAGCAGCCAAGCGGGAGGGCCCAAAAACATTCAGTACTTC. Full variable domain (missing parts from reference TRBV5-1 and TRBJ2-4): KAGVTQTPRYLIKTRGQQVTLSCSPISGHRSVSWYQQTPGQGLQFLFEYFSETQRNKGNFPGRFSGRQFSNSRSEMNVSTLELGDSALYLCASSQAGGPKNIQYFGAGTRLSVL.

The chain combines TRBV7-9 with TRBJ2-5; TRBD2 matches 7 bases. This CDR3 comprises 17 residues. CDR1 SEHNR and CDR2 FQNEAQ come from the germline V gene (reference sequence). The junction had 12 bases not matched to a gene; V was cut back by 5 bases and J by 0 bases. The CDR3 DNA follows: TGTGCCAGCAGCCCGCGGACCGGCCGGGGGGACCAAGAGACCCAGTACTTC. The encoded protein is CASSPRTGRGDQETQYF.

This clone occurred a few times. The chain recombines TRBV5-4 with TRBJ1-4; a weak D match, TRBD1 (5 bases). Germline lookup yields CDR1 SGHNT and CDR2 YYREEE (reference sequence). V was trimmed by 4 bases and J by 1 base, leaving 11 bases between them. The CDR3 is 15 amino acids. CDR3 in DNA: TGTGCCAGCAGCATCGAAACAGGAACTAATGAAAAACTGTTTTTT. This encodes CASSIETGTNEKLFF. The full variable domain, rest sourced from reference TRBV5-4 and TRBJ1-4, is ETGVTQSPTHLIKTRGQQVTLRCSSQSGHNTVSWYQQALGQGPQFIFQYYREEENGRGNFPPRFSGLQFPNYSSELNVNALELDDSALYLCASSIETGTNEKLFFGSGTQLSVL.

V usage is TRBV27 and J usage is TRBJ1-2; weak D call: TRBD1 (6 bases). This CDR3 spans 17 amino acids. V was shortened by 5 bases and J by 2 bases, with 21 bases between the two germline ends. From germline, CDR1 is MNHEY and CDR2 SMNVEV (reference sequence). The CDR3 DNA follows: TGTGCCAGCAGTCCCCTGTTAGGCCGGGACACAAACTATGGCTACACCTTC. It translates to CASSPLLGRDTNYGYTF.

The gene calls are TRBV11-2 and TRBJ2-2; D unclear. With 2 bases removed from V and 4 bases from J, the gap between germline ends came to 5 bases. The CDR3 length is 13 residues. Germline CDR1 and CDR2: SGHAT and FQNNGV. The CDR3 sequence is CASSLILTGELFF. In DNA, the CDR3 is TGTGCCAGCAGCTTAATCCTCACCGGGGAGCTGTTTTTT. The full variable domain, completed using reference TRBV11-2 and TRBJ2-2, is EAGVAQSPRYKIIEKRQSVAFWCNPISGHATLYWYQQILGQGPKLLIQFQNNGVVDDSQLPKDRFSAERLKGVDSTLKIQPAKLEDSAVYLCASSLILTGELFFGEGSRLTVL.

The V call is TRBV6-5, the J call TRBJ1-5; the D is unclear. Germline values: CDR1 MNHEY, CDR2 SVGAGI. V shed 5 bases and J shed 7 bases, with 12 bases lying between them. The CDR3 covers 13 residues. CDR3 sequence: CASSKNRWQPQHF. The CDR3 DNA is TGTGCCAGCAGTAAAAATCGGTGGCAGCCCCAGCATTTT.

V usage is TRBV30 and J usage is TRBJ2-7; D is possibly TRBD1 (6 bases). This CDR3 comprises 14 residues. Germline CDR1 GTSNPN, CDR2 SVGIG (reference sequence). The germline V and J ends were trimmed by 2 bases and 3 bases, with 14 bases remaining between them. The CDR3 loop reads CAWSLQGTSYEQYF. CDR3 nucleotides: TGTGCCTGGAGTTTACAAGGGACAAGCTACGAGCAGTACTTC.

The chain is built from TRBV2 and TRBJ1-3; tentative D call: TRBD1 (5 bases). The CDR3 sequence is 17 residues long. Germline CDR1 and CDR2: SNHLY and FYNNEI. Between the trimmed V and J ends, which lost 3 bases and 2 bases, there was a span of 17 bases. The chain's CDR3 is CASSDDSSGVAGNTIYF. CDR3 nucleotides: TGTGCCAGCAGTGATGACTCGTCGGGGGTAGCTGGAAACACCATATATTTT.

This clone has more than one count but fewer than ten. The chain carries TRBV2 and TRBJ1-2; 7 positions match TRBD1. Unmatched junction bases numbered 13, after V lost 10 bases and J lost 8 bases. This CDR3 region has 13 residues. Germline CDR1 reads SNHLY; CDR2 reads FYNNEI. The CDR3 protein is CATTDRVGYGYTF. The CDR3 DNA follows: TGTGCCACTACCGACAGGGTAGGGTACGGCTACACCTTC. Complete variable domain (other parts from reference TRBV2 and TRBJ1-2): EPEVTQTPSHQVTQMGQEVILRCVPISNHLYFYWYRQILGQKVEFLVSFYNNEISEKSEIFDDQFSVERPDGSNFTLKIRSTKLEDSAMYFCATTDRVGYGYTFGSGTRLTVV.

The genes are TRBV11-2 and TRBJ1-2; possibly TRBD1 for D (5 bases). Between the trimmed V and J ends, which lost 5 bases and 4 bases, there was a span of 11 bases. The germline CDR1 and CDR2 sequences are SGHAT and FQNNGV. CDR3 size: 13 residues. The CDR3 bases are TGTGCCAGCAGCCCAGGACATGTCTATGGCTACACCTTC. It specifies CASSPGHVYGYTF.